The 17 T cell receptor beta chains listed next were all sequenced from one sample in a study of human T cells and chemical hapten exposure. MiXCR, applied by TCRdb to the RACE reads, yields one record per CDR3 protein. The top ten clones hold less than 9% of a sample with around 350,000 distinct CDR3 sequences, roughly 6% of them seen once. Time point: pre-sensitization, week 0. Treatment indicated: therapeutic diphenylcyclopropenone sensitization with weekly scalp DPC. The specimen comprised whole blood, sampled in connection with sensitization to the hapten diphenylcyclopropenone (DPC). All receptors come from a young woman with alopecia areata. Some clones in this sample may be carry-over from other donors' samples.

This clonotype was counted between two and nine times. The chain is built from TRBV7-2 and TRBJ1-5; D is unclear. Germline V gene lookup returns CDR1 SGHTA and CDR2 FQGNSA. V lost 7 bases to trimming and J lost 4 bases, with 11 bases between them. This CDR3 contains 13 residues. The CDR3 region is CASTGRLNQPQHF. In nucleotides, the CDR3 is TGTGCCAGCACCGGCCGATTGAATCAGCCCCAGCATTTT.

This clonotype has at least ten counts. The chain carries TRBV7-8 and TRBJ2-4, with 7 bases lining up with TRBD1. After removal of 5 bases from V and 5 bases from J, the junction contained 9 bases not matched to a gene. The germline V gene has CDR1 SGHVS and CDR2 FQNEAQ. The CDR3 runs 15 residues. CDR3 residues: CASSPRWDRENIQYF. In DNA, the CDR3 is TGTGCCAGCAGCCCACGCTGGGACAGAGAAAACATTCAGTACTTC.

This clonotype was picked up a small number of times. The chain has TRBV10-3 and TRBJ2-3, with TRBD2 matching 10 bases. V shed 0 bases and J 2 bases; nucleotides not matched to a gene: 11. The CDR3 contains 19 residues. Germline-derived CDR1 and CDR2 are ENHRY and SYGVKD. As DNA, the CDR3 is TGTGCCATCAGTGAGTCGATTGGAGCGGGGGGGCCGAACACAGATACGCAGTATTTT. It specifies CAISESIGAGGPNTDTQYF.

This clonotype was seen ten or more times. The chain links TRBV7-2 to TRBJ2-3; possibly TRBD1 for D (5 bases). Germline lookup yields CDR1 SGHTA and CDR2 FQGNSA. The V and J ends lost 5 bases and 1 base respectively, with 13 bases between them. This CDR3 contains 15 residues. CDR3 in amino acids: CASSPQWGRTDTQYF. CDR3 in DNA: TGTGCCAGCAGCCCTCAGTGGGGCCGCACAGATACGCAGTATTTT.

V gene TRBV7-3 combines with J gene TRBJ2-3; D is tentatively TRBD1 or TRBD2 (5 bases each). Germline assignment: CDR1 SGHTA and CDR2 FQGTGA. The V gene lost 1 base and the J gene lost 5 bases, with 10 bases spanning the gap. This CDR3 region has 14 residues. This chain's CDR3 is CASSLNGAKDTQYF. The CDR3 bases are TGTGCCAGCAGCTTAAACGGGGCGAAAGATACGCAGTATTTT. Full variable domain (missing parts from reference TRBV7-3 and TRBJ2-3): GAGVSQTPSNKVTEKGKYVELRCDPISGHTALYWYRQSLGQGPEFLIYFQGTGAADDSGLPNDRFFAVRPEGSVSTLKIQRTERGDSAVYLCASSLNGAKDTQYFGPGTRLTVL.

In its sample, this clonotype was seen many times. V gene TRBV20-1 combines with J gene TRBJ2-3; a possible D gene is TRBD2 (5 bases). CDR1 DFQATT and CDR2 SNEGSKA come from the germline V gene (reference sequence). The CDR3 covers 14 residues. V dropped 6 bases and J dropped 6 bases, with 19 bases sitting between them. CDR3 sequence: CSAMGGSEQDTQYF. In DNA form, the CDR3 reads TGCAGTGCGATGGGCGGGTCTGAGCAGGATACGCAGTATTTT.

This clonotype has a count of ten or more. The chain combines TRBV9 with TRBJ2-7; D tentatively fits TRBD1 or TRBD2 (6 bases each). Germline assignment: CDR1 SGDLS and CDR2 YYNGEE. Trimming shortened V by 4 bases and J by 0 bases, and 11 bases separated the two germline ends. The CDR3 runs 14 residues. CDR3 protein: CASSRGHISYEQYF. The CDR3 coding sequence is TGTGCCAGCAGCCGGGGGCACATCTCCTACGAGCAGTACTTC. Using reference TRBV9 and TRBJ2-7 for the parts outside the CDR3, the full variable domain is DSGVTQTPKHLITATGQRVTLRCSPRSGDLSVYWYQQSLDQGLQFLIQYYNGEERAKGNILERFSAQQFPDLHSELNLSSLELGDSALYFCASSRGHISYEQYFGPGTRLTVT.

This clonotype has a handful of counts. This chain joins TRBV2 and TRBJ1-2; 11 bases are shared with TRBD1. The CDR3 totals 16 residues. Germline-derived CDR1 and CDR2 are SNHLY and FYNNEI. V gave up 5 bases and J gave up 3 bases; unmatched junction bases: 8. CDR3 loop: CASSTPGDRGDYGYTF. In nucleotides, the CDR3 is TGTGCCAGCAGTACCCCCGGGGACAGGGGGGACTATGGCTACACCTTC.

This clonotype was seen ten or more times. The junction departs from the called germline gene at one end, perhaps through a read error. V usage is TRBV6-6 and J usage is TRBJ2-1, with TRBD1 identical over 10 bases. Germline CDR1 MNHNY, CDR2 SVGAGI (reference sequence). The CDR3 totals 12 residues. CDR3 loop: CASSPTGGILLF. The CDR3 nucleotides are TGTGCCAGCAGCCCGACAGGGGGCATCCTCCTCTTC.

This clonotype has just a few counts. CDR3 DNA sequence: TGCAGTGCCAATAGACCGGGACAGGGGTACACTGAAGCTTTCTTT. As protein: CSANRPGQGYTEAFF. The chain has TRBV20-1 and TRBJ1-1; 10 bases match TRBD1. The CDR3 length is 15 residues. The V gene end was trimmed by 6 bases and the J gene end by 3 bases; junction bases not matched to a gene: 10. Germline CDR1 reads DFQATT; CDR2 reads SNEGSKA (reference sequence).

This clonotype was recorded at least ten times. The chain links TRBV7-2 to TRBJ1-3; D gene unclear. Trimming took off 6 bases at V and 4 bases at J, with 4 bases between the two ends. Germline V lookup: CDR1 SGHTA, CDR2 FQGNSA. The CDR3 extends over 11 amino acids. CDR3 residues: CASSLGNTIYF. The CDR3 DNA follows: TGTGCCAGCAGTCTGGGAAACACCATATATTTT.

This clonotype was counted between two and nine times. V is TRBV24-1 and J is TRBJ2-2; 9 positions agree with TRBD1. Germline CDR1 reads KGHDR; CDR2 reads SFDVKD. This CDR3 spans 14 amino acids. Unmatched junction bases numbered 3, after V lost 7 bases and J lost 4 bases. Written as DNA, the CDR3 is TGTGCCACCAGGGGACAGGGCGGCACCGGGGAGCTGTTTTTT. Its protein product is CATRGQGGTGELFF.

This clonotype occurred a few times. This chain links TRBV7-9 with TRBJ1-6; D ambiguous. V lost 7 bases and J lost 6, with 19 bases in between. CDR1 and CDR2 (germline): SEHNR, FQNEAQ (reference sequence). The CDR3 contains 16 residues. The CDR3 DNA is TGTGCCAGCACTGCCGGAACGTGGAGTTTTAATTCACCCCTCCACTTT. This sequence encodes CASTAGTWSFNSPLHF.

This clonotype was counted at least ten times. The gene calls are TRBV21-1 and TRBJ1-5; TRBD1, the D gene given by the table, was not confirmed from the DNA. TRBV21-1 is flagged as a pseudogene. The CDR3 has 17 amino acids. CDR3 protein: CASSSKGGTGPNQPQHF. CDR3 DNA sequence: TGTGCCAGCAGCTCGAAAGGGGGGACAGGACCCAATCAGCCCCAGCATTTT.

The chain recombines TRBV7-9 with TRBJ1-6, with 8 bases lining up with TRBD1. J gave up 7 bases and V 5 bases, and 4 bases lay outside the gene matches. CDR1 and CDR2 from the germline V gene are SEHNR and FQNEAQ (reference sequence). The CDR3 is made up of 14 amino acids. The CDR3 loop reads CASSDGQGNSPLHF. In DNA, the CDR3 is TGTGCCAGCAGCGACGGACAGGGAAATTCACCCCTCCACTTT.

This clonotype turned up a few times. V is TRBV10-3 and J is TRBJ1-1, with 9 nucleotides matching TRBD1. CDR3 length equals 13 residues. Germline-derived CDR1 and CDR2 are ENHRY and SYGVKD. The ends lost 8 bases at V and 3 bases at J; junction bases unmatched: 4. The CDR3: CAIVQGADTEAFF. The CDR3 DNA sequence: TGTGCCATCGTACAGGGGGCCGACACTGAAGCTTTCTTT.

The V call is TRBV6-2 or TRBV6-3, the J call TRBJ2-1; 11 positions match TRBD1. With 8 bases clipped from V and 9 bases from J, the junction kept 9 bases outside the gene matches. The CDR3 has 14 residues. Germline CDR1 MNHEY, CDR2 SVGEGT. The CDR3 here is CASCRTGGGGEQFF. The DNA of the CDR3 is TGTGCCAGCTGCAGGACAGGGGGCGGGGGTGAGCAGTTCTTC.